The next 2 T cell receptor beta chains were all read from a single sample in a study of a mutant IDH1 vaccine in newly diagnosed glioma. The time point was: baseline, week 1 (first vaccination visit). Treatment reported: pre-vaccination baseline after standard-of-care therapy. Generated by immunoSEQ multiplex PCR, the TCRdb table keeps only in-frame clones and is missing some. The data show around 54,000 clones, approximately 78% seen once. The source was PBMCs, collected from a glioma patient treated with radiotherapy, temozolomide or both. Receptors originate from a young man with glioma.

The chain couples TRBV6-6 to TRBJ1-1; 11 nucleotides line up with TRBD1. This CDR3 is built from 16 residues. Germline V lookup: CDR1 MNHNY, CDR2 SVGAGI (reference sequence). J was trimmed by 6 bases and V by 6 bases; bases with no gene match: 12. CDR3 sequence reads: CASRPFGTGGASEAFF. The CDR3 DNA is TGTGCCAGCAGACCCTTCGGGACAGGGGGAGCGTCTGAAGCTTTCTTT.

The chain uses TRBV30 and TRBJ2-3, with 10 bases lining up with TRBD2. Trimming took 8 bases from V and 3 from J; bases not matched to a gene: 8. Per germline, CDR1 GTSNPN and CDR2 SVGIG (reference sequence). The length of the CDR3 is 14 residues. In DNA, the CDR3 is TGTGCCGGGAATAGCGGGAGGTTAACAGATACGCAGTATTTT. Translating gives CAGNSGRLTDTQYF.